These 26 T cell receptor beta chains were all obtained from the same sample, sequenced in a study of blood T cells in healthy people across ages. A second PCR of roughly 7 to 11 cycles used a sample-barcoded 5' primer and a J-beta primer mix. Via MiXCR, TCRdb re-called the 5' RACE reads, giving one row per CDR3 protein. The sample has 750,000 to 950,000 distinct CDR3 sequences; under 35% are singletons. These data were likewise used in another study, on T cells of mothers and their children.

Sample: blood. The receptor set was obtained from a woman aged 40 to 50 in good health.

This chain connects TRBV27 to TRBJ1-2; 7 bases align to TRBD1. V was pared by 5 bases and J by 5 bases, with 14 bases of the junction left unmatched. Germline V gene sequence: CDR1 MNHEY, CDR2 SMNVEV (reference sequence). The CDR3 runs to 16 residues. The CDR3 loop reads CASSPRPPGQLYGYTF. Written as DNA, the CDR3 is TGTGCCAGCAGTCCCCGCCCTCCGGGACAGCTTTATGGCTACACCTTC.

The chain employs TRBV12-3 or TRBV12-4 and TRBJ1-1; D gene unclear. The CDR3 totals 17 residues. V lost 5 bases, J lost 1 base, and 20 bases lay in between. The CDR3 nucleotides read TGTGCCAGCAGTGCCCTCCCCTCGGTGCCAGGGAACACTGAAGCTTTCTTT. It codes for CASSALPSVPGNTEAFF.

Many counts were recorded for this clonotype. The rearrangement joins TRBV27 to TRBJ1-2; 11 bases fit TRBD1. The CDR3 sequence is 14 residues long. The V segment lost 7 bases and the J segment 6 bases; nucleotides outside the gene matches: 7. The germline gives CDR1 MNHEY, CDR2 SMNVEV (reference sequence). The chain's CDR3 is CASTMDRGRDGYTF. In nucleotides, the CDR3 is TGTGCCAGCACCATGGACAGGGGGCGCGATGGCTACACCTTC.

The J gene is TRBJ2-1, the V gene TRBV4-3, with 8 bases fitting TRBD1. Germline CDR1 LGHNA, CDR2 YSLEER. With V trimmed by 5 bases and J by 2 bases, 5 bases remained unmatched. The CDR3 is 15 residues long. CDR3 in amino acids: CASSGQGRTYNEQFF. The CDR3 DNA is TGCGCCAGCAGCGGACAGGGTAGGACCTACAATGAGCAGTTCTTC.

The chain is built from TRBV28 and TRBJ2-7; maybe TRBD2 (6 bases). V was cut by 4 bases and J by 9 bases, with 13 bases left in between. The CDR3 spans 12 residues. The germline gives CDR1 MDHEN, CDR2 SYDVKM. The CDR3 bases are TGTGCCAGCAGTTCCCCCGGGGGAGGGCAGTACTTC. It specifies CASSSPGGGQYF.

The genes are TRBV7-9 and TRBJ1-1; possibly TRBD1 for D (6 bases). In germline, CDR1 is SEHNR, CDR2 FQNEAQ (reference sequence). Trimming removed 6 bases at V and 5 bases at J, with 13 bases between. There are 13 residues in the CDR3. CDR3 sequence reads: CASSDGQTTEAFF. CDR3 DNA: TGTGCCAGCAGTGACGGACAGACGACTGAAGCTTTCTTT.

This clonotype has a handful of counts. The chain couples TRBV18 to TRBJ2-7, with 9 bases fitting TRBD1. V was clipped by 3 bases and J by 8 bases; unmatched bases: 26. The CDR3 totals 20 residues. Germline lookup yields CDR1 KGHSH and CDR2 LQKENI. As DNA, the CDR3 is TGTGCCAGCTCACCTCCCCTCTCCGGGACAGGGAGACACTTATGGTCAAAGCAGTACTTC. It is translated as CASSPPLSGTGRHLWSKQYF. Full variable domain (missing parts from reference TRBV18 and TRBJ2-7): NAGVMQNPRHLVRRRGQEARLRCSPMKGHSHVYWYRQLPEEGLKFMVYLQKENIIDESGMPKERFSAEFPKEGPSILRIQQVVRGDSAAYFCASSPPLSGTGRHLWSKQYFGPGTRLTVT.

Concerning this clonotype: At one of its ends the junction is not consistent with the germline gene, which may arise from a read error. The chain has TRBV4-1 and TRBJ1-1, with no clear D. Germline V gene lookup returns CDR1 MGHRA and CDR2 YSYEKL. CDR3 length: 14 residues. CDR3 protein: CASSLEGPNTKAFF. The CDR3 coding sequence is TGCGCCAGCAGCCTAGAAGGGCCGAACACTAAAGCTTTCTTT.

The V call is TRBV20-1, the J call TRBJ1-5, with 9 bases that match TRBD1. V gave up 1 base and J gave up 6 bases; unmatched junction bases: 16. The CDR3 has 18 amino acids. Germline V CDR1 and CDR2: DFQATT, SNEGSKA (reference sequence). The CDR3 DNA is TGCAGTGCTAGAGCCACCCGACAGGGGGGATTTCAAGTTCAGCCCCAGCATTTT. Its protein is CSARATRQGGFQVQPQHF.

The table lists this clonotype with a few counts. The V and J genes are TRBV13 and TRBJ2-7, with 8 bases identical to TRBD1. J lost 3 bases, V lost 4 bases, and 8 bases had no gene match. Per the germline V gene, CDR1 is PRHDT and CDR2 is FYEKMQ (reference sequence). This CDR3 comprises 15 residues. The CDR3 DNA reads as TGTGCCAGCAGCTCCACCCGGGACAGGTTCTACGAGCAGTACTTC. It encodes CASSSTRDRFYEQYF.

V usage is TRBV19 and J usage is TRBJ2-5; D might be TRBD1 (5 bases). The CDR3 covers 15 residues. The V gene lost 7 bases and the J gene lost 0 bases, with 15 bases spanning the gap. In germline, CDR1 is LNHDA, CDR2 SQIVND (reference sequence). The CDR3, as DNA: TGTGCCAGTAAGGGAACAGGCGAAAACCAAGAGACCCAGTACTTC. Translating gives CASKGTGENQETQYF.

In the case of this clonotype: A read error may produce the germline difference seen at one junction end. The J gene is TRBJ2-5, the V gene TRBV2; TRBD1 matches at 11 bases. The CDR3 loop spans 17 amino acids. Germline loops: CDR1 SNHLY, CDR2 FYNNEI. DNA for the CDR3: TGTGCCGGCAGCCCAGTTCCCGGGACAGGGGGACGAAATGAGCAGTACTTC. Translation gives CAGSPVPGTGGRNEQYF.

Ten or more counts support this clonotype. CDR3 nucleotides: TGTGCCAGCAGTTCTTACTCCGGGACGGTAACCTACGAGCAGTACTTC. It translates to CASSSYSGTVTYEQYF. This chain uses TRBV28 with TRBJ2-7; D is tentatively TRBD1 or TRBD2 (5 bases each). The CDR3 loop spans 16 amino acids. Germline loops: CDR1 MDHEN, CDR2 SYDVKM. V gave up 4 bases and J gave up 2 bases, with 18 bases separating them.

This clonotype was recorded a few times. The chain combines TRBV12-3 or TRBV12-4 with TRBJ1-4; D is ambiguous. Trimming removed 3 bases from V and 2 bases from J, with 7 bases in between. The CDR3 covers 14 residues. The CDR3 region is CASSFQRTNEKLFF. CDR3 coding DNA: TGTGCCAGCAGTTTTCAGAGGACTAATGAAAAACTGTTTTTT.

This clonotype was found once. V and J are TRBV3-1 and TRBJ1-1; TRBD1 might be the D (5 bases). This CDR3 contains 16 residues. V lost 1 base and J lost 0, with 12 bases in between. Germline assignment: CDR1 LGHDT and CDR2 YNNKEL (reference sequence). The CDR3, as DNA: TGTGCCAGCAGCCAAGCTGGGGGTTCGATGAACACTGAAGCTTTCTTT. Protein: CASSQAGGSMNTEAFF.

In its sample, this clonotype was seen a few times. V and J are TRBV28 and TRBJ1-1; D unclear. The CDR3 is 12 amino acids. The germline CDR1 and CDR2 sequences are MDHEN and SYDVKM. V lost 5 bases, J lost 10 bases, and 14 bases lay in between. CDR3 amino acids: CASSPSGGTAFF. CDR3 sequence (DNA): TGTGCCAGCAGTCCGTCCGGCGGTACAGCTTTCTTT.

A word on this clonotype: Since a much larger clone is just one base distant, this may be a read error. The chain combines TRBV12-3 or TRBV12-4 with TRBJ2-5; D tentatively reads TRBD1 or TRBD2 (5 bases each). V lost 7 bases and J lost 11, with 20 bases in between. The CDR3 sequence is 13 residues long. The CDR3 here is CASNAGTRLGQYF. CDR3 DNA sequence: TGTGCCAGCAACGCCGGGACCAGACTTGGGCAGTACTTC.

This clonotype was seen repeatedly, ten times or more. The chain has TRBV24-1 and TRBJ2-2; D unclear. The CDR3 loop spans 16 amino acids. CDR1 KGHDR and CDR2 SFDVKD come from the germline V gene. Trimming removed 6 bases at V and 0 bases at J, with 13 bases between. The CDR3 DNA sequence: TGTGCCACCAGTAATTCCCTGTCGACGAACACCGGGGAGCTGTTTTTT. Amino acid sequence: CATSNSLSTNTGELFF.

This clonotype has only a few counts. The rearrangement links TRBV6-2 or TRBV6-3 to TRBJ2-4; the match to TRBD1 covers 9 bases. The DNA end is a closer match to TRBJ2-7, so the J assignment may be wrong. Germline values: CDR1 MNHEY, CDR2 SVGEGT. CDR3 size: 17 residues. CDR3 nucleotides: TGTGCCAGCAGTCCTGGGGACAGGGCCGCTGGGGGCAACGAGCAGTACTTC. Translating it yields CASSPGDRAAGGNEQYF.

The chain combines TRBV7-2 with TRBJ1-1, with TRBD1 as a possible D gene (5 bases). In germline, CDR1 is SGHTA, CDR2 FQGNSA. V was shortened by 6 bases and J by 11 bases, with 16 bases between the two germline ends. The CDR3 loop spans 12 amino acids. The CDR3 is CASSSKGWGAFF. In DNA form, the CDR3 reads TGTGCCAGCAGTTCTAAGGGTTGGGGGGCTTTCTTT.

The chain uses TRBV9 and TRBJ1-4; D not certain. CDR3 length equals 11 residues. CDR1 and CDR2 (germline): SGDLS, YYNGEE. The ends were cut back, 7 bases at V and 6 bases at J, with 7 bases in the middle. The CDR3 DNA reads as TGTGCCAGCGGTATGGATGAAAAACTGTTTTTT. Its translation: CASGMDEKLFF.

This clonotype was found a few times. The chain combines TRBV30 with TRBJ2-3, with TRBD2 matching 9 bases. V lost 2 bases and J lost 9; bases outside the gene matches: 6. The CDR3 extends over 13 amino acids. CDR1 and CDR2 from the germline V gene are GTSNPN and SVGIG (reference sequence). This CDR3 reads CAWSQRGANTQYF. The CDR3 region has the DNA TGTGCCTGGAGTCAGCGGGGGGCTAACACGCAGTATTTT. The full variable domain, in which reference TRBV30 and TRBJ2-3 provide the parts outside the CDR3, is SQTIHQWPATLVQPVGSPLSLECTVEGTSNPNLYWYRQAAGRGLQLLFYSVGIGQISSEVPQNLSASRPQDRQFILSSKKLLLSDSGFYLCAWSQRGANTQYFGPGTRLTVL.

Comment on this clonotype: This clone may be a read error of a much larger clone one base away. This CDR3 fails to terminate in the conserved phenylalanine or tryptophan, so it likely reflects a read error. The CDR3 loop is CSADRQGATYNEQFL. CDR3 DNA: TGCAGTGCCGATCGGCAGGGGGCTACCTACAATGAGCAGTTCTTA. This chain links TRBV20-1 with TRBJ2-1; 8 bases agree with TRBD1. The germline V gene has CDR1 DFQATT and CDR2 SNEGSKA (reference sequence). Trimming cost V 6 bases and J 2 bases; bases outside gene matches: 9. The CDR3 sequence is 15 residues long.

The CDR3: CASNLPGSEAFF. In nucleotides, the CDR3 is TGTGCCAGCAACCTGCCCGGTTCTGAAGCTTTCTTT. The chain uses TRBV12-3 or TRBV12-4 and TRBJ1-1, with D uncertain. Trimming left V 7 bases short and J 6 bases short, with 12 bases between. CDR3 length: 12 amino acids.

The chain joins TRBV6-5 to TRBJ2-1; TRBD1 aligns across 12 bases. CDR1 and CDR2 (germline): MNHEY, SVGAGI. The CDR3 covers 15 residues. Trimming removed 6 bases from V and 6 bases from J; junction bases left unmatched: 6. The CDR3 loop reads CASRYRGQGANEQFF. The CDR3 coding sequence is TGTGCCAGCAGGTACAGGGGACAGGGGGCCAATGAGCAGTTCTTC.

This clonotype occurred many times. CDR3 region: CASSPRQGASTGETQYF. CDR3 coding DNA: TGTGCCAGCAGCCCGAGACAGGGGGCATCGACCGGGGAGACCCAGTACTTC. The gene calls are TRBV7-9 and TRBJ2-5; 10 nucleotides match TRBD1. Trimming at V came to 5 bases and at J to 5 bases, leaving 14 bases not matched to a gene. The CDR3 covers 17 residues. Per the germline V gene, CDR1 is SEHNR and CDR2 is FQNEAQ (reference sequence).